A single sample gave rise to the 27 T cell receptor beta chains below, sequenced in a study of blood T cell repertoires in COVID-19 (dated by TCRdb to the early 2020s). The library was built by means of the immunoSEQ multiplex PCR assay. This is the immuneACCESS table as TCRdb keeps it, with only in-frame sequences that have V and J called. A part of the clones is gone; compared with another copy, unresolved V genes explain less than half, and the rest is unexplained. For this sample the table gives approximately 230,000 clones, of which about 91% were detected only once. 6.3% of the sample lies in the top ten. What was sequenced was peripheral blood. These receptor sequences come from a woman aged 25 to 39 with COVID-19, enrolled during active disease.

The chain has TRBV28 and TRBJ1-2; D gene ambiguous. V shed 2 bases and J shed 4 bases, with 11 bases lying between them. The CDR3 contains 14 residues. Per the germline V gene, CDR1 is MDHEN and CDR2 is SYDVKM. The CDR3 sequence is CASSLNGGRYGYTF. The DNA for the CDR3 is TGTGCCAGCAGTTTAAACGGTGGGCGCTATGGCTACACCTTC.

This chain joins TRBV25-1 and TRBJ2-2; D remains ambiguous. The CDR3 is made up of 15 amino acids. Trimming stripped 3 bases from V and 3 bases from J, with 11 bases between. The germline CDR1 and CDR2 sequences are MGHDK and SYGVNS. The CDR3 DNA is TGTGCCAGCAGTGACCTCTTTGGAGACACCGGGGAGCTGTTTTTT. It codes for CASSDLFGDTGELFF.

A few counts support this clone. This chain joins TRBV11-2 and TRBJ2-7; TRBD1 matches at 8 bases. The length of the CDR3 is 14 residues. V trimming: 4 bases; J trimming: 7 bases; junction bases outside the gene matches: 9. Per the germline V gene, CDR1 is SGHAT and CDR2 is FQNNGV. The CDR3 bases are TGTGCCAGCAGCTCCCCGAGAACAGGGGGAGAGCAGTACTTC. Protein product: CASSSPRTGGEQYF.

The rearrangement joins TRBV3-1 (or the pseudogene TRBV3-2) to TRBJ2-7, with D possibly TRBD2 on 6 matching bases. Deletions cut 10 bases from V and 7 bases from J, with 29 bases between. This CDR3 is built from 16 residues. CDR1 is LGHDT, CDR2 YNNKEL, per germline (reference sequence). This chain's CDR3 is CATRERRGSSGGEQYV. The CDR3 DNA reads TGTGCCACCCGCGAGCGTCGGGGCTCCTCCGGGGGAGAGCAGTACGTC.

The chain has TRBV5-4 and TRBJ1-1, with D perhaps matching TRBD1 (6 bases). This CDR3 region has 17 residues. With 2 bases removed from V and 6 bases from J, the gap between germline ends came to 23 bases. Germline lookup yields CDR1 SGHNT and CDR2 YYREEE (reference sequence). DNA of the CDR3: TGTGCCAGCAGCTTACGTTCGACAGGCCCCAAAGGAGCTGAAGCTTTCTTT. Protein product: CASSLRSTGPKGAEAFF. Filled out from reference TRBV5-4 and TRBJ1-1, the complete variable domain reads ETGVTQSPTHLIKTRGQQVTLRCSSQSGHNTVSWYQQALGQGPQFIFQYYREEENGRGNFPPRFSGLQFPNYSSELNVNALELDDSALYLCASSLRSTGPKGAEAFFGQGTRLTVV.

V usage is TRBV10-3 and J usage is TRBJ2-3; 11 bases map to TRBD1. J was trimmed by 4 bases and V by 5 bases; bases with no gene match: 2. CDR1 ENHRY and CDR2 SYGVKD come from the germline V gene. The CDR3 contains 14 residues. CDR3 DNA: TGTGCCATCAGTCCGGGACAGGGGGCAGATACGCAGTATTTT. This gives the protein CAISPGQGADTQYF.

The chain carries TRBV5-1 and TRBJ2-1, with D possibly matching TRBD1 (6 bases). Trimming shortened V by 0 bases and J by 0 bases, and 13 bases separated the two germline ends. This CDR3 region has 17 residues. Germline assignment: CDR1 SGHRS and CDR2 YFSETQ. In DNA form, the CDR3 reads TGCGCCAGCAGCTTGGCCGCGGACAGTAGCTCCTACAATGAGCAGTTCTTC. Protein: CASSLAADSSSYNEQFF.

V usage is TRBV11-3 and J usage is TRBJ2-3; 7 bases align to TRBD1. CDR1 and CDR2 from the germline V gene are SGHNT and YENEEA. The V and J ends lost 0 bases and 4 bases, in that order; junction bases with no gene match: 4. The CDR3 totals 15 residues. CDR3 sequence reads: CASSLEGQSADTQYF. CDR3 DNA: TGTGCCAGCAGCTTAGAGGGACAGTCGGCAGATACGCAGTATTTT.

The rearrangement uses TRBV28 and TRBJ1-2; TRBD1 might be the D (6 bases). V lost 5 bases, J lost 8 bases, and 21 bases lay in between. This CDR3 has 15 amino acids. Germline assignment: CDR1 MDHEN and CDR2 SYDVKM. The CDR3 DNA sequence: TGTGCCAGCAGTGTGAATCCGGGCGGTGGGGGCGGCTACACCTTC. The encoded protein is CASSVNPGGGGGYTF.

The sample holds a few counts of this clone. This rearrangement joins TRBV10-3 to TRBJ1-1; weak D call: TRBD1 (6 bases). This CDR3 is 13 amino acids long. Deletions cut 4 bases from V and 10 bases from J, with 16 bases between. Germline V CDR1 and CDR2: ENHRY, SYGVKD. CDR3 loop: CAISGSNREGAFF. CDR3 DNA sequence: TGTGCCATCAGTGGTTCCAACAGGGAGGGAGCTTTCTTT.

The chain employs TRBV12-3 or TRBV12-4 and TRBJ2-5; D remains ambiguous. V dropped 6 bases and J dropped 4 bases, with 6 bases sitting between them. CDR3 length: 11 residues. The CDR3 region is CASSPLETQYF. CDR3 DNA sequence: TGTGCCAGCAGCCCTTTAGAGACCCAGTACTTC.

The J gene is TRBJ1-2, the V gene TRBV7-2; tentative D call: TRBD1 (5 bases). Germline CDR1 SGHTA, CDR2 FQGNSA. This CDR3 is 11 amino acids long. Deletions cut 8 bases from V and 4 bases from J, with 8 bases between. The CDR3 loop is CASGTLYGYTF. As DNA, the CDR3 is TGTGCCAGCGGGACTCTCTATGGCTACACCTTC.

The chain recombines TRBV5-1 with TRBJ2-7; tentatively, D is TRBD2 (5 bases). V was cut by 0 bases and J by 5 bases, with 12 bases left in between. This CDR3 region has 14 residues. Germline CDR1 and CDR2: SGHRS and YFSETQ. DNA of the CDR3: TGCGCCAGCAGCTTGGACCCGGGGTTAAACGAGCAGTACTTC. As protein: CASSLDPGLNEQYF.

The chain uses TRBV7-8 and TRBJ2-7, with TRBD1 identical over 9 bases. The J segment lost 1 base and the V segment lost 5 bases, leaving 6 bases of the junction unmatched. There are 15 residues in the CDR3. The germline gives CDR1 SGHVS, CDR2 FQNEAQ. The CDR3 bases are TGTGCCAGCAGCCGAGGACAGGGGCCTTCCTACGAGCAGTACTTC. It yields the protein CASSRGQGPSYEQYF.

The chain uses TRBV29-1 and TRBJ2-1, with TRBD2 identical over 9 bases. The length of the CDR3 is 11 residues. The V gene end was trimmed by 4 bases and the J gene end by 15 bases; junction bases not matched to a gene: 7. Germline V CDR1 and CDR2: SQVTM, ANQGSEA. CDR3 in amino acids: CSVAAGGFGFF. Here the CDR3 DNA reads TGCAGCGTTGCGGCGGGAGGGTTTGGGTTCTTC.

This clone has just one count. The V call is TRBV7-8, the J call TRBJ2-1, with TRBD1 matching over 10 bases. This CDR3 has 14 amino acids. CDR1 is SGHVS and CDR2 is FQNEAQ in the germline V gene. V lost 4 bases and J lost 6; bases outside the gene matches: 3. The DNA for the CDR3 is TGTGCCAGCAGCTCCTGGACAGGGGGCAATGAGCAGTTCTTC. This translates into CASSSWTGGNEQFF.

This clone was detected only a few times. In DNA form, the CDR3 reads TGTGCCAGCAGCTGGGGGACAGGTGAAGCTTTCTTT. This sequence encodes CASSWGTGEAFF. This chain joins TRBV7-9 and TRBJ1-1; TRBD1 agrees at 8 bases. Germline CDR1 reads SEHNR; CDR2 reads FQNEAQ (reference sequence). The CDR3 extends over 12 amino acids. Trimming took 4 bases from V and 7 from J; bases not matched to a gene: 2.

The chain carries TRBV7-6 and TRBJ2-3; 7 nucleotides agree with TRBD1. CDR3 length: 16 residues. The germline V gene encodes CDR1 SGHVS and CDR2 FNYEAQ. After removal of 4 bases from V and 2 bases from J, the junction contained 9 bases not matched to a gene. The CDR3 DNA reads TGTGCCAGCAGCTCCCTGACAGGGACCTACACAGATACGCAGTATTTT. Its translation: CASSSLTGTYTDTQYF.

This clone was seen a single time. The chain's CDR3 is CASSPYDRGGATNEKLFF. Written as DNA, the CDR3 is TGCGCCAGCAGCCCCTACGACAGGGGGGGGGCAACTAATGAAAAACTGTTTTTT. V usage is TRBV5-1 and J usage is TRBJ1-4, with 9 bases that match TRBD1. This CDR3 contains 18 residues. V dropped 4 bases and J dropped 0; count of bases not matched to a gene: 10. CDR1 is SGHRS, CDR2 YFSETQ, per germline. The full variable domain, with the rest looked up from reference TRBV5-1 and TRBJ1-4, is KAGVTQTPRYLIKTRGQQVTLSCSPISGHRSVSWYQQTPGQGLQFLFEYFSETQRNKGNFPGRFSGRQFSNSRSEMNVSTLELGDSALYLCASSPYDRGGATNEKLFFGSGTQLSVL.

The chain carries TRBV19 and TRBJ1-2; D is unclear. There are 14 residues in the CDR3. V was cut by 5 bases and J by 1 base, with 11 bases left in between. The germline gives CDR1 LNHDA, CDR2 SQIVND (reference sequence). CDR3: CASSALTLNYGYTF. CDR3 bases: TGTGCCAGTAGTGCTTTGACACTTAACTATGGCTACACCTTC.

This clone occurred once. The chain uses TRBV24-1 and TRBJ2-7; D is perhaps TRBD2 (7 bases). Trimming took off 2 bases at V and 2 bases at J, with 18 bases between the two ends. CDR1 and CDR2 (germline): KGHDR, SFDVKD. The CDR3 contains 17 residues. The CDR3 protein is CATSDSRPGRGPYEQYV. The CDR3 DNA reads as TGTGCCACCAGTGATTCCCGGCCGGGGCGGGGGCCCTACGAGCAGTACGTC.

The rearrangement links TRBV7-9 to TRBJ1-5; D is undetermined. V dropped 5 bases and J dropped 6 bases, with 17 bases sitting between them. This CDR3 is built from 15 residues. Per the germline V gene, CDR1 is SEHNR and CDR2 is FQNEAQ (reference sequence). CDR3 in DNA: TGTGCCAGCAGCCCCCCTGGTCCAGGCGCTCAGCCCCAGCATTTT. It codes for CASSPPGPGAQPQHF.

J is TRBJ1-5 and V is TRBV19; D might be TRBD1 (6 bases). The V and J ends lost 8 bases and 2 bases respectively, with 10 bases between them. Germline CDR1 is LNHDA and CDR2 is SQIVND (reference sequence). CDR3 size: 13 residues. The CDR3 sequence is CASGYRGNQPQHF. As DNA, the CDR3 is TGTGCCAGTGGGTACAGGGGCAATCAGCCCCAGCATTTT.

The chain employs TRBV4-3 and TRBJ2-5; 11 bases match TRBD2. Looked up from germline, CDR1 is LGHNA and CDR2 is YSLEER. The trim removed 3 bases at V and 5 bases at J, leaving 5 bases unmatched. The CDR3 length is 15 residues. The CDR3 loop is CASSQGLAVTETQYF. CDR3 bases: TGCGCCAGCAGCCAGGGACTAGCGGTCACCGAGACCCAGTACTTC.

The chain links TRBV15 to TRBJ2-3, with TRBD2 identical over 10 bases. The CDR3 is 19 residues long. Losses at the gene ends were 0 bases for V and 0 bases for J; bases not matched to a gene: 9. From germline, CDR1 is LNHNV and CDR2 YYDKDF (reference sequence). CDR3 in amino acids: CATSRDLRKREGSTDTQYF. DNA for the CDR3: TGTGCCACCAGCAGAGACCTGCGCAAGCGGGAGGGGAGCACAGATACGCAGTATTTT. The variable domain in full, with the rest retrieved from reference TRBV15 and TRBJ2-3, is DAMVIQNPRYQVTQFGKPVTLSCSQTLNHNVMYWYQQKSSQAPKLLFHYYDKDFNNEADTPDNFQSRRPNTSFCFLDIRSPGLGDTAMYLCATSRDLRKREGSTDTQYFGPGTRLTVL.

This chain joins TRBV6-6 and TRBJ1-2; D may be TRBD1 (5 bases). The germline V and J ends were trimmed by 5 bases and 5 bases, with 15 bases remaining between them. The CDR3 totals 14 residues. Germline V gene data show CDR1 as MNHNY and CDR2 as SVGAGI (reference sequence). The CDR3 DNA reads as TGTGCCAGCAGTCCACCGGAAGGGGCGTATGGCTACACCTTC. It yields the protein CASSPPEGAYGYTF.

This clone was seen a handful of times. This chain links TRBV25-1 with TRBJ2-1; weak D call: TRBD2 (6 bases). Germline values: CDR1 MGHDK, CDR2 SYGVNS. Between the trimmed V and J ends, which lost 6 bases and 0 bases, there was a span of 15 bases. The CDR3 is made up of 16 amino acids. CDR3 coding DNA: TGTGCCAGCAGGGAAGAAGCGGGTAGCTCCTACAATGAGCAGTTCTTC. It specifies CASREEAGSSYNEQFF.